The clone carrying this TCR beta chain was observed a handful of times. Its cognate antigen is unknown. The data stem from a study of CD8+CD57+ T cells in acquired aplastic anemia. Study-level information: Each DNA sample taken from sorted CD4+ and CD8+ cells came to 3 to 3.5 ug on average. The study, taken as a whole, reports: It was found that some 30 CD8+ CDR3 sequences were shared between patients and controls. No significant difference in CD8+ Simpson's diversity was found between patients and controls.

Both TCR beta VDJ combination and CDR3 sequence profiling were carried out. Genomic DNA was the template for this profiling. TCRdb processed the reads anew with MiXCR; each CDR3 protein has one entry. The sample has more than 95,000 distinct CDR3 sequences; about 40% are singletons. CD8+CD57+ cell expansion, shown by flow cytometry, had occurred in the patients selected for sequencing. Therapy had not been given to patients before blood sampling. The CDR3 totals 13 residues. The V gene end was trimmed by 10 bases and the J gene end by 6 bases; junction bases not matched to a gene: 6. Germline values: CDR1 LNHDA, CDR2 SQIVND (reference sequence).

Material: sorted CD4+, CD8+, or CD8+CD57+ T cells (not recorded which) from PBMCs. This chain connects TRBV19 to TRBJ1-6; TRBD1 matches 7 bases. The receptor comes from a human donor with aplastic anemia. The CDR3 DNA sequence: TGTGCCACCATGGGGACAGTTAATTCACCCCTCCACTTT. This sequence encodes CATMGTVNSPLHF.